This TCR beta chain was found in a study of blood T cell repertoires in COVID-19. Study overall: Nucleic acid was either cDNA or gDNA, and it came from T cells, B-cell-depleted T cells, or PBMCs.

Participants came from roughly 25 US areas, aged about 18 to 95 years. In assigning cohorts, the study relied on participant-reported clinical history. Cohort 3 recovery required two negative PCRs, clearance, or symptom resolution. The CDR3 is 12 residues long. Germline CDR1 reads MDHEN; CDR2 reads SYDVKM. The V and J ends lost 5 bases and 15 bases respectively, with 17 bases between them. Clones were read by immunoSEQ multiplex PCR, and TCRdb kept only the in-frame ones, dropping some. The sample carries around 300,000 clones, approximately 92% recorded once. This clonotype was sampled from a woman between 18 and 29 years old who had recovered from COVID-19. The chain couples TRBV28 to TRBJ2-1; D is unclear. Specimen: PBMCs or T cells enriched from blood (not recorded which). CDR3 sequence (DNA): TGTGCCAGCAGTCCCTTAGTTTTTGATGTGTTCTTC. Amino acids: CASSPLVFDVFF.